The 28 T cell receptor beta chains in this list originate from one sample, sequenced in a study of cytomegalovirus exposure and HLA in healthy donors. This PCR relied on a set of 60 Vbeta primers and 13 Jbeta primers. Data came from immunoSEQ multiplex PCR; TCRdb stores just in-frame clones and leaves some out. The sample records about 160,000 clones, roughly 85% being singletons. Sequencing was performed on PBMCs. Source of these receptors: a woman aged 30 to 39 in good health and CMV-seronegative.

The genes are TRBV6-1 and TRBJ2-5; 10 bases agree with TRBD2. The DNA end is more similar to TRBJ2-7, so the J call may be wrong. CDR1 MNHNS and CDR2 SASEGT come from the germline V gene. This CDR3 region has 16 residues. Here the CDR3 DNA reads TGTGCCAGCAGTGACCCCCCGGGACTAGCGAGCTACGAGCAGTACTTC. Its protein is CASSDPPGLASYEQYF.

This chain connects TRBV9 to TRBJ1-3, with D hard to call. The CDR3 has 12 amino acids. V shed 3 bases and J shed 7 bases, with 8 bases lying between them. Germline V gene data show CDR1 as SGDLS and CDR2 as YYNGEE. In nucleotides, the CDR3 is TGTGCCAGCAGCGGCGCCGGTAACACCATATATTTT. Encoded protein: CASSGAGNTIYF.

This chain connects TRBV6-1 to TRBJ2-1; D unclear. In germline, CDR1 is MNHNS, CDR2 SASEGT. CDR3 size: 14 residues. V lost 6 bases and J 0 bases, leaving 9 bases between the germline ends. The CDR3 here is CASRPISSYNEQFF. Written as DNA, the CDR3 is TGTGCCAGCAGGCCGATTAGCTCCTACAATGAGCAGTTCTTC.

The CDR3 nucleotides read TGTGCCAGTAGTCCGGGACATCCCAATCAGCCCCAGCATTTT. Amino acid sequence: CASSPGHPNQPQHF. The chain recombines TRBV19 with TRBJ1-5; tentatively, D is TRBD1 (6 bases). There are 14 residues in the CDR3. Trimming shortened V by 5 bases and J by 3 bases, and 11 bases separated the two germline ends. Per the germline V gene, CDR1 is LNHDA and CDR2 is SQIVND (reference sequence).

The chain recombines TRBV10-2 with TRBJ2-1; 14 nucleotides agree with TRBD2. Germline CDR1 is WSHSY and CDR2 is SAAADI. V lost 6 bases and J lost 7; bases outside the gene matches: 5. The length of the CDR3 is 15 residues. CDR3 nucleotide sequence: TGCGCCAGCAGCGCTCGGACTAGCGGGAGGAATGAGCAGTTCTTC. This gives the protein CASSARTSGRNEQFF.

The chain recombines TRBV18 with TRBJ2-7, with TRBD1 identical over 11 bases. CDR1 is KGHSH and CDR2 is LQKENI in the germline V gene. The V segment lost 4 bases and the J segment 5 bases; nucleotides outside the gene matches: 13. This CDR3 region has 17 residues. CDR3 amino acids: CASSQLYRDRGMNEQYF. DNA for the CDR3: TGTGCCAGCTCACAACTATACCGGGACAGGGGGATGAACGAGCAGTACTTC.

In DNA, the CDR3 is TGTGCCAGCAGTTCAGGGGGCGCGGGCAATCAGCCCCAGCATTTT. Encoded protein: CASSSGGAGNQPQHF. The chain employs TRBV5-8 and TRBJ1-5, with TRBD1 matching over 8 bases. Germline CDR1 and CDR2: SGHTS and YDEGEE. This CDR3 has 15 residues. V lost 5 bases to trimming and J lost 2 bases; unmatched junction nucleotides: 6.

The V and J genes are TRBV4-3 and TRBJ1-5; D call uncertain. CDR3 length: 15 residues. Germline values: CDR1 LGHNA, CDR2 YSLEER. V was shortened by 1 base and J by 1 base, with 8 bases between the two germline ends. The CDR3 is CASSQGTGSNQPQHF. Written as DNA, the CDR3 is TGCGCCAGCAGCCAAGGGACGGGGAGCAATCAGCCCCAGCATTTT.

CDR3 DNA sequence: TGCGCCAGCAGTGAGGCGGGGTACGAGCAGTACTTC. Translation: CASSEAGYEQYF. V gene TRBV10-2 combines with J gene TRBJ2-7; D is possibly TRBD2 (6 bases). The V end lost 2 bases, the J end lost 4 bases, and 6 bases lay between the germline ends. The CDR3 contains 12 residues. CDR1 is WSHSY and CDR2 is SAAADI in the germline V gene.

The rearrangement links TRBV7-2 to TRBJ1-5; 9 positions match TRBD1. The V segment lost 0 bases and the J segment 6 bases; nucleotides outside the gene matches: 6. The CDR3 runs to 16 residues. CDR1 and CDR2 from the germline V gene are SGHTA and FQGNSA. The CDR3 spells CASSLAGQGNSQPQHF. CDR3 nucleotide sequence: TGTGCCAGCAGCTTAGCCGGACAGGGGAATAGTCAGCCCCAGCATTTT. The full variable domain, with the rest looked up from reference TRBV7-2 and TRBJ1-5, is GAGVSQSPSNKVTEKGKDVELRCDPISGHTALYWYRQSLGQGLEFLIYFQGNSAPDKSGLPSDRFSAERTGGSVSTLTIQRTQQEDSAVYLCASSLAGQGNSQPQHFGDGTRLSIL.

The chain links TRBV5-6 to TRBJ2-3; TRBD1 matches 7 bases. Trimming cost V 4 bases and J 2 bases; bases outside gene matches: 7. The CDR3 has 15 amino acids. Germline values: CDR1 SGHDT, CDR2 YYEEEE. The CDR3 protein is CASSRTGKATDTQYF. The CDR3 DNA is TGTGCCAGCAGCCGGACAGGCAAAGCCACAGATACGCAGTATTTT.

The chain couples TRBV30 to TRBJ2-7; 7 bases match TRBD1. The germline gives CDR1 GTSNPN, CDR2 SVGIG (reference sequence). This CDR3 has 14 amino acids. After removal of 2 bases from V and 0 bases from J, the junction contained 4 bases not matched to a gene. CDR3: CAWSKQGISYEQYF. CDR3 nucleotides: TGTGCCTGGAGTAAACAGGGGATCTCCTACGAGCAGTACTTC. The whole variable domain, filled in from reference TRBV30 and TRBJ2-7, reads SQTIHQWPATLVQPVGSPLSLECTVEGTSNPNLYWYRQAAGRGLQLLFYSVGIGQISSEVPQNLSASRPQDRQFILSSKKLLLSDSGFYLCAWSKQGISYEQYFGPGTRLTVT.

Within the sample, this clone is medium-sized. This chain links TRBV4-1 with TRBJ1-1, with a weak D call TRBD1 (6 bases). CDR1 and CDR2 (germline): MGHRA, YSYEKL. This CDR3 has 15 amino acids. V lost 5 bases and J 0 bases, leaving 13 bases between the germline ends. The CDR3 sequence: CASSYKGGLNTEAFF. CDR3 nucleotide sequence: TGCGCCAGCAGCTACAAGGGGGGGCTGAACACTGAAGCTTTCTTT.

This rearrangement joins TRBV27 to TRBJ2-7, with TRBD1 matching 7 bases. This CDR3 region has 13 residues. V trimming: 6 bases; J trimming: 5 bases; junction bases outside the gene matches: 7. Germline CDR1 reads MNHEY; CDR2 reads SMNVEV (reference sequence). The CDR3 is CASRTGSIHEQYF. The CDR3 DNA reads TGTGCCAGCAGGACAGGGTCCATCCACGAGCAGTACTTC.

V usage is TRBV27 and J usage is TRBJ2-7; no reliable D call. Trimming removed 0 bases from V and 3 bases from J, with 6 bases in between. CDR1 MNHEY and CDR2 SMNVEV come from the germline V gene (reference sequence). The CDR3 runs 13 residues. In DNA form, the CDR3 reads TGTGCCAGCAGTTTATCCGGCGGCTACGAGCAGTACTTC. Translation: CASSLSGGYEQYF.

The chain joins TRBV30 to TRBJ1-2; D remains ambiguous. Germline lookup yields CDR1 GTSNPN and CDR2 SVGIG (reference sequence). Trimming pared 0 bases from V and 2 bases from J, leaving 10 bases between. This CDR3 is built from 14 residues. Here the CDR3 DNA reads TGTGCCTGGAGTGTACGAGGTCTCAACTATGGCTACACCTTC. Protein: CAWSVRGLNYGYTF.

This clone was seen a single time. The chain combines TRBV2 with TRBJ2-6; 8 bases are shared with TRBD1. V trimming: 7 bases; J trimming: 0 bases; junction bases outside the gene matches: 8. CDR1 and CDR2 from the germline V gene are SNHLY and FYNNEI. The CDR3 totals 17 residues. CDR3 DNA: TGTGCCAGCATTAGGGACAGGATGATCTCTGGGGCCAACGTCCTGACTTTC. Translating it yields CASIRDRMISGANVLTF.

This rearrangement joins TRBV6-4 to TRBJ2-7; 7 nucleotides align to TRBD1. The CDR3 sequence is 13 residues long. Per germline, CDR1 MRHNA and CDR2 SNTAGT. V lost 4 bases to trimming and J lost 7 bases; unmatched junction nucleotides: 7. The CDR3 DNA reads as TGTGCCAGCAGTGCAGGGGGTCTCGGAGAGCAGTACTTC. Translated, it gives CASSAGGLGEQYF.

The CDR3 here is CASSKDRFLENEQFF. The CDR3 DNA reads TGCGCCAGCAGTAAAGACAGATTCCTAGAGAATGAGCAGTTCTTC. The V and J genes are TRBV4-3 and TRBJ2-1, with a tentative D call TRBD1 (5 bases). Germline loops: CDR1 LGHNA, CDR2 YSLEER. Trimming removed 6 bases at V and 7 bases at J, with 19 bases between. The CDR3 runs to 15 residues.

In this sample, this clone turned up once. The rearrangement uses TRBV7-3 and TRBJ2-1; tentative D call: TRBD1 (5 bases). The germline V gene encodes CDR1 SGHTA and CDR2 FQGTGA. CDR3 length: 17 residues. Trimming took off 6 bases at V and 5 bases at J, with 23 bases between the two ends. CDR3 in amino acids: CASRPPIVGQRNNEQFF. CDR3 bases: TGTGCCAGCAGACCGCCGATTGTAGGACAAAGGAACAATGAGCAGTTCTTC.

This chain links TRBV6-6 with TRBJ2-7; D is perhaps TRBD1 (6 bases). V gave up 7 bases and J gave up 4 bases, with 17 bases separating them. The length of the CDR3 is 14 residues. Germline V lookup: CDR1 MNHNY, CDR2 SVGAGI (reference sequence). CDR3 amino acids: CASTRGRQSYEQYF. CDR3 nucleotide sequence: TGTGCCAGCACCAGGGGACGACAATCATACGAGCAGTACTTC.

J is TRBJ2-1 and V is TRBV5-1, with D unresolved. This CDR3 spans 15 amino acids. Trimming shortened V by 0 bases and J by 6 bases, and 13 bases separated the two germline ends. The germline gives CDR1 SGHRS, CDR2 YFSETQ. Here the CDR3 DNA reads TGCGCCAGCAGCTTGGAAGGTGAGGTTAGCAATGAGCAGTTCTTC. As protein: CASSLEGEVSNEQFF.

The chain uses TRBV5-1 and TRBJ2-1, with TRBD1 matching over 8 bases. Germline lookup yields CDR1 SGHRS and CDR2 YFSETQ. This CDR3 has 20 amino acids. J lost 2 bases, V lost 3 bases, and 19 bases had no gene match. In DNA form, the CDR3 reads TGCGCCAGCAGCTCCCCCGGGACAGGCTTCACGGGCGGTCCCTACAATGAGCAGTTCTTC. Protein: CASSSPGTGFTGGPYNEQFF. Combining the CDR3 with reference TRBV5-1 and TRBJ2-1 gives the whole variable domain KAGVTQTPRYLIKTRGQQVTLSCSPISGHRSVSWYQQTPGQGLQFLFEYFSETQRNKGNFPGRFSGRQFSNSRSEMNVSTLELGDSALYLCASSSPGTGFTGGPYNEQFFGPGTRLTVL.

This rearrangement joins TRBV7-3 to TRBJ2-3, with a weak D call TRBD2 (6 bases). Germline CDR1 SGHTA, CDR2 FQGTGA. This CDR3 region has 15 residues. The V gene lost 3 bases and the J gene lost 1 base, with 11 bases spanning the gap. The CDR3 sequence is CASSLWGDGTDTQYF. Here the CDR3 DNA reads TGTGCCAGCAGCTTGTGGGGGGACGGCACAGATACGCAGTATTTT.

V usage is TRBV5-6 and J usage is TRBJ2-7, with a weak D call TRBD1 (6 bases). Trimming stripped 3 bases from V and 0 bases from J, with 13 bases between. The germline V gene encodes CDR1 SGHDT and CDR2 YYEEEE. The CDR3 runs to 15 residues. CDR3 DNA: TGTGCCAGCAGCTGGCCGGGACATAGCTCCTACGAGCAGTACTTC. This gives the protein CASSWPGHSSYEQYF.

The rearrangement links TRBV7-3 to TRBJ2-3; 11 nucleotides agree with TRBD2. The trim removed 7 bases at V and 4 bases at J, leaving 10 bases unmatched. This CDR3 contains 16 residues. Germline V lookup: CDR1 SGHTA, CDR2 FQGTGA. This chain's CDR3 is CASNPDPSGRPDTQYF. DNA for the CDR3: TGTGCCAGCAACCCTGACCCTAGCGGGAGGCCAGATACGCAGTATTTT.

The chain couples TRBV18 to TRBJ2-7; 8 bases agree with TRBD1. Trimming took 3 bases from V and 3 from J; bases not matched to a gene: 1. Germline CDR1 KGHSH, CDR2 LQKENI. The CDR3 is 13 residues long. As DNA, the CDR3 is TGTGCCAGCTCACCGGGACAGGACTACGAGCAGTACTTC. Translated: CASSPGQDYEQYF.

V and J are TRBV9 and TRBJ2-2; D gene unclear. The CDR3 runs 12 residues. The V end was cut by 5 bases, the J end by 7 bases, with 9 bases between. Germline V gene lookup returns CDR1 SGDLS and CDR2 YYNGEE. The DNA for the CDR3 is TGTGCCAGCAGGACTGTGAACGGGGAGCTGTTTTTT. Protein product: CASRTVNGELFF.